The rows below give T cell receptor beta chains drawn from one sample of a study of cytomegalovirus exposure and HLA in healthy donors. Measured with immunoSEQ multiplex PCR; TCRdb has only the in-frame clones, and not every one. The profile shows about 170,000 clones, approximately 89% of them singletons. The sample taken for sequencing was PBMCs. These receptors were taken from a man aged 18 to 30 in good health and CMV-seropositive. The CDR3 runs from the conserved cysteine through the conserved F or W. A D gene is named only where the DNA matches it firmly. Where a row states a size, it is once, few, many or the class of an expanded clone; other rows omit it.

CDR3aa: CASSLVSGETDTQYF
CDR3nt: TGCGCCAGCAGCTTGGTGAGCGGGGAAACAGATACGCAGTATTTT
abundance: -
v_gene: TRBV5-1
d_gene: TRBD2
j_gene: TRBJ2-3

CDR3aa: CSVAPGTRGGQQFF
CDR3nt: TGCAGCGTGGCCCCCGGGACTAGAGGGGGGCAGCAGTTCTTC
abundance: -
v_gene: TRBV29-1
d_gene: TRBD2
j_gene: TRBJ2-1

CDR3aa: CASSPSWEKETQYF
CDR3nt: TGTGCCAGCTCACCATCTTGGGAGAAAGAGACCCAGTACTTC
abundance: once
v_gene: TRBV18
d_gene: -
j_gene: TRBJ2-5

CDR3aa: CATSKRQGFETQYF
CDR3nt: TGTGCCACCAGCAAGAGGCAGGGGTTCGAGACCCAGTACTTC
abundance: -
v_gene: TRBV15
d_gene: -
j_gene: TRBJ2-5

CDR3aa: CASSGRQGANRDTIYF
CDR3nt: TGTGCCAGCAGCGGAAGACAGGGGGCAAACAGAGACACCATATATTTT
abundance: -
v_gene: TRBV7-6
d_gene: TRBD1
j_gene: TRBJ1-3

CDR3aa: CASSWGDSPRGEKLFF
CDR3nt: TGCGCCAGCAGCTGGGGGGACAGCCCAAGAGGTGAAAAACTGTTTTTT
abundance: -
v_gene: TRBV5-1
d_gene: TRBD1
j_gene: TRBJ1-4

CDR3aa: CASSTGQGADTQYF
CDR3nt: TGTGCCAGCAGTACCGGACAGGGGGCAGATACGCAGTATTTT
abundance: once
v_gene: TRBV6-6
d_gene: TRBD1
j_gene: TRBJ2-3

CDR3aa: CASSMEGFMTEAFF
CDR3nt: TGTGCCAGTAGTATGGAGGGCTTTATGACTGAAGCTTTCTTT
abundance: few
v_gene: TRBV19
d_gene: -
j_gene: TRBJ1-1

CDR3aa: CASSSTHGESDYEQYF
CDR3nt: TGTGCCAGCAGCTCGACCCATGGGGAGTCTGACTACGAGCAGTACTTC
abundance: -
v_gene: TRBV11-2
d_gene: -
j_gene: TRBJ2-7

CDR3aa: CASSQRGRTSALSSYNEQFF
CDR3nt: TGCGCCAGCAGCCAACGGGGGCGGACTAGCGCCTTAAGCTCCTACAATGAGCAGTTCTTC
abundance: -
v_gene: TRBV4-1
d_gene: TRBD2
j_gene: TRBJ2-1

CDR3aa: CASRRFSATRGEQFF
CDR3nt: TGTGCCAGCCGACGCTTCTCGGCTACTCGCGGTGAGCAGTTCTTC
abundance: -
v_gene: TRBV5-6
d_gene: -
j_gene: TRBJ2-1

CDR3aa: CASSLASPGELFF
CDR3nt: TGCGCCAGCAGCTTGGCTAGCCCCGGGGAGCTGTTTTTT
abundance: -
v_gene: TRBV5-1
d_gene: -
j_gene: TRBJ2-2

CDR3aa: CASSESAGNEQFF
CDR3nt: TGTGCCAGCAGCGAGAGCGCAGGGAATGAGCAGTTCTTC
abundance: -
v_gene: TRBV9
d_gene: -
j_gene: TRBJ2-1

CDR3aa: CASSLRGSETYEQYF
CDR3nt: TGTGCCAGCAGCCTCCGAGGTAGCGAGACCTACGAGCAGTACTTC
abundance: few
v_gene: TRBV5-6
d_gene: -
j_gene: TRBJ2-7

CDR3aa: CASSQAGSGWAYEQYF
CDR3nt: TGTGCCAGCAGCCAAGCCGGAAGCGGGTGGGCCTACGAGCAGTACTTC
abundance: -
v_gene: TRBV14
d_gene: -
j_gene: TRBJ2-7

CDR3aa: CASSSDRKNIQYF
CDR3nt: TGTGCCAGCAGCTCTGACAGAAAAAACATTCAGTACTTC
abundance: once
v_gene: TRBV7-3
d_gene: -
j_gene: TRBJ2-4

CDR3aa: CASSIRTGAATNEKLFF
CDR3nt: TGTGCCAGTAGTATCCGGACAGGGGCCGCAACTAATGAAAAACTGTTTTTT
abundance: -
v_gene: TRBV19
d_gene: TRBD1
j_gene: TRBJ1-4

CDR3aa: CASSSGLAGQETQYF
CDR3nt: TGTGCCAGCAGCTCCGGACTAGCGGGACAAGAGACCCAGTACTTC
abundance: -
v_gene: TRBV7-9
d_gene: TRBD2
j_gene: TRBJ2-5

CDR3aa: CASSVGQGGDEQYF
CDR3nt: TGTGCCAGCAGTGTAGGACAGGGTGGCGACGAGCAGTACTTC
abundance: -
v_gene: TRBV6-1
d_gene: TRBD1
j_gene: TRBJ2-7

CDR3aa: CASSSGQGAAGELFF
CDR3nt: TGTGCCAGCAGTTCGGGACAGGGGGCTGCCGGGGAGCTGTTTTTT
abundance: once
v_gene: TRBV6-5
d_gene: TRBD1
j_gene: TRBJ2-2

CDR3aa: CASSFGGLGTDTQYF
CDR3nt: TGTGCCAGCAGTTTTGGAGGACTAGGCACAGATACGCAGTATTTT
abundance: few
v_gene: TRBV6-4
d_gene: TRBD2
j_gene: TRBJ2-3

CDR3aa: CAWIQAFSYNEQFF
CDR3nt: TGTGCCTGGATTCAAGCTTTCTCCTACAATGAGCAGTTCTTC
abundance: -
v_gene: TRBV30
d_gene: -
j_gene: TRBJ2-1

CDR3aa: CAISERTSGSTYNEQFF
CDR3nt: TGTGCCATCAGTGAGCGGACTAGCGGGAGTACCTACAATGAGCAGTTCTTC
abundance: -
v_gene: TRBV10-3
d_gene: TRBD2
j_gene: TRBJ2-1

CDR3aa: CASSLGGAYQPQHF
CDR3nt: TGTGCCAGCAGCTTAGGTGGGGCCTATCAGCCCCAGCATTTT
abundance: -
v_gene: TRBV7-9
d_gene: -
j_gene: TRBJ1-5

CDR3aa: CASSLSGSSYNEQFF
CDR3nt: TGCGCCAGCAGCTTATCCGGGAGCTCCTACAATGAGCAGTTCTTC
abundance: -
v_gene: TRBV5-1
d_gene: -
j_gene: TRBJ2-1

CDR3aa: CASRPSRSSYNEQFF
CDR3nt: TGTGCCAGCAGACCTTCCCGGAGCTCCTACAATGAGCAGTTCTTC
abundance: -
v_gene: TRBV6-5
d_gene: -
j_gene: TRBJ2-1

CDR3aa: CASSISYRETQYF
CDR3nt: TGTGCCAGTAGTATTTCGTATCGAGAGACCCAGTACTTC
abundance: -
v_gene: TRBV19
d_gene: -
j_gene: TRBJ2-5

CDR3aa: CASRTGAGELFF
CDR3nt: TGTGCCAGTAGAACGGGTGCAGGGGAGCTGTTTTTT
abundance: -
v_gene: TRBV19
d_gene: -
j_gene: TRBJ2-2

CDR3aa: CASSIEGTGVYQETQYF
CDR3nt: TGTGCCAGTAGTATAGAAGGGACAGGAGTCTACCAAGAGACCCAGTACTTC
abundance: -
v_gene: TRBV19
d_gene: TRBD1
j_gene: TRBJ2-5

CDR3aa: CASNNGREGTDTQYF
CDR3nt: TGCGCCAGCAATAATGGGAGGGAGGGCACAGATACGCAGTATTTT
abundance: -
v_gene: TRBV5-1
d_gene: TRBD2
j_gene: TRBJ2-3

CDR3aa: CASSLLQGTQMNTEAFF
CDR3nt: TGCGCCAGCAGCCTGCTTCAGGGGACCCAAATGAACACTGAAGCTTTCTTT
abundance: -
v_gene: TRBV5-1
d_gene: -
j_gene: TRBJ1-1

CDR3aa: CASSTQGLHEKLFF
CDR3nt: TGTGCCAGTAGTACCCAGGGACTTCACGAAAAACTGTTTTTT
abundance: -
v_gene: TRBV19
d_gene: -
j_gene: TRBJ1-4

CDR3aa: CASSGLQNIQYF
CDR3nt: TGTGCCAGCAGCGGACTACAGAACATTCAGTACTTC
abundance: -
v_gene: TRBV9
d_gene: -
j_gene: TRBJ2-4

CDR3aa: CSAATGSGNTIYF
CDR3nt: TGCAGCGCCGCGACAGGGTCCGGAAACACCATATATTTT
abundance: -
v_gene: TRBV29-1
d_gene: TRBD1
j_gene: TRBJ1-3

CDR3aa: CASSNPGTGRYNEQFF
CDR3nt: TGTGCCAGCAGTAACCCCGGGACAGGGAGATACAATGAGCAGTTCTTC
abundance: -
v_gene: TRBV27
d_gene: TRBD1
j_gene: TRBJ2-1

CDR3aa: CASSERDRGGNQPQHF
CDR3nt: TGTGCCAGCAGCGAAAGAGACAGGGGCGGAAATCAGCCCCAGCATTTT
abundance: -
v_gene: TRBV7-2
d_gene: TRBD1
j_gene: TRBJ1-5

CDR3aa: CASKGSGQTYEQYF
CDR3nt: TGTGCCAGCAAGGGATCGGGACAAACCTACGAGCAGTACTTC
abundance: once
v_gene: TRBV27
d_gene: -
j_gene: TRBJ2-7

CDR3aa: CASSSTGRETQYF
CDR3nt: TGCGCCAGCAGCTCTACAGGGAGAGAGACCCAGTACTTC
abundance: -
v_gene: TRBV5-1
d_gene: -
j_gene: TRBJ2-5

CDR3aa: CASSKKGVTEAFF
CDR3nt: TGTGCCAGCAGTAAAAAGGGGGTCACTGAAGCTTTCTTT
abundance: few
v_gene: TRBV28
d_gene: -
j_gene: TRBJ1-1